This TCR beta chain was captured in a study of OX40 agonist ivuxolimab in advanced cancers. On the study more broadly: An anti-OX40 (CD134) antibody with agonistic activity, ivuxolimab, was administered to patients. The diagnoses of dose-escalation patients were hepatocellular carcinoma, melanoma, renal cell or head and neck cancer.

The CDR3 runs to 16 residues. Trimming cost V 5 bases and J 6 bases; bases outside gene matches: 9. The germline V gene encodes CDR1 MNHEY and CDR2 SMNVEV (reference sequence). Study-wide results and caveats: At doses 0.1 to 3.0 mg/kg, CD4+ and CD8+ clones expanded. Also present in some nonresponders was a low level of normalized T-cell clonal expansion.

To note about this clone: Its antigen remains unidentified.

Repertoires were generated with immunoSEQ multiplex PCR, while TCRdb's copy carries only in-frame clones and drops some. The sample consists of under 100,000 clones, around 90% of them appearing once. The clonotype was recovered from an adult with an advanced solid tumor such as melanoma, head and neck, liver or kidney cancer. The chain couples TRBV27 to TRBJ2-5, with TRBD2 matching 13 bases. Sequencing was performed on CD4+ or CD8+ T cells sorted from blood, taken in a trial of the OX40 agonist ivuxolimab. The DNA for the CDR3 is TGTGCCAGCAGTCCAAGACCGGGACTAGCGGGGAAGACCCAGTACTTC. This translates into CASSPRPGLAGKTQYF.